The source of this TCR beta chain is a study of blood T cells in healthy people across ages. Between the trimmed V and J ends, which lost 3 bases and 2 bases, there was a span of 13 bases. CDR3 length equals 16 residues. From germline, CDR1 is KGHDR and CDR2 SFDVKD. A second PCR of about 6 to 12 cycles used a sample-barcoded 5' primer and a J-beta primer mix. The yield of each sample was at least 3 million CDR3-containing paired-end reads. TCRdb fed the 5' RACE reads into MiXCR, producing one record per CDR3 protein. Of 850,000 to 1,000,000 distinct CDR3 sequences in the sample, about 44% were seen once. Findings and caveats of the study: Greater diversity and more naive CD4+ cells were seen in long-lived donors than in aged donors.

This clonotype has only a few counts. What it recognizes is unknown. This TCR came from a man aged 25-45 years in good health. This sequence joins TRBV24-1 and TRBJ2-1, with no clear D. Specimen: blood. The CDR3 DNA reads TGTGCCACCAGTGATGGCCTCGGCAAGACCTACAATGAGCAGTTCTTC. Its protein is CATSDGLGKTYNEQFF.